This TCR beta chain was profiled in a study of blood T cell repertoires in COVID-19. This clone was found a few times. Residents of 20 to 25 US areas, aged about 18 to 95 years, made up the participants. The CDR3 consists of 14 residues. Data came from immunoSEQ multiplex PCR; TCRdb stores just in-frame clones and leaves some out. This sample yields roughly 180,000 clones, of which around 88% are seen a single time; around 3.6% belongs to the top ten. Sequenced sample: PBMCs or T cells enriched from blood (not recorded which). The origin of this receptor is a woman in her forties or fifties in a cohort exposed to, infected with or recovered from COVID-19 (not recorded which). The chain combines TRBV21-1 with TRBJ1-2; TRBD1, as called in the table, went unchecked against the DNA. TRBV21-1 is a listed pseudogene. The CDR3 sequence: CASSRYRERYGYTF. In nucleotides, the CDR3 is TGTGCCAGCAGCAGATACAGGGAGCGCTATGGCTACACCTTC.